This T cell receptor beta chain appears in the sequencing data of a study of blood T cell repertoires in COVID-19. The protocol was immunoSEQ multiplex PCR, while the TCRdb copy is restricted to in-frame clones and leaves out a portion. This table holds over 200,000 clones, about nine tenths found once. The sequence derives from a man aged 50 or older with COVID-19, enrolled during active disease. The specimen was peripheral blood.

The CDR3 protein is CASSFMGAGYGYTF. The CDR3, as DNA: TGTGCCAGCAGTTTTATGGGGGCCGGCTATGGCTACACCTTC. The rearrangement uses TRBV27 and TRBJ1-2; D might be TRBD1 (6 bases). This CDR3 spans 14 amino acids. CDR1 and CDR2 from the germline V gene are MNHEY and SMNVEV (reference sequence). Trimming cost V 3 bases and J 4 bases, with 12 bases left between them.